In its sample, the clone carrying this TCR beta chain was seen many times. No antigen is known for it. Thyroid surgery had not been preceded by any treatment in any patient. The data belong to a study of metastatic and nonmetastatic thyroid tumors. Study details: Thyroid patients, malignant and benign, had repertoires compared across blood and tumor or nodule tissue.

TCRdb re-processed the PCR reads through MiXCR. The sample lists 30,000 to 35,000 clones, roughly a fifth occurring once. Study conclusions and caveats: Malignant thyroid tumors reportedly had TCR beta diversity that was significantly higher than in benign nodules, in blood and tumor.

CDR1 SQVTM and CDR2 ANQGSEA come from the germline V gene. The trim removed 7 bases at V and 5 bases at J, leaving 6 bases unmatched. The CDR3 is 12 amino acids. This TCR derives from a female donor with papillary thyroid cancer or a benign thyroid nodule (not recorded which). Some clones in this sample may be carry-over from other donors' samples. This chain links TRBV29-1 with TRBJ2-5; 8 nucleotides line up with TRBD2. What was sequenced was blood. Here the CDR3 reads CSAQAGAETQYF. DNA for the CDR3: TGCAGCGCTCAAGCGGGAGCTGAGACCCAGTACTTC.